The clone carrying this TCR beta chain was seen a handful of times. This CDR3 comprises 16 residues. Germline CDR1 SGHRS, CDR2 YFSETQ. The V end was cut by 0 bases, the J end by 4 bases, with 16 bases between. The data were taken from a study of patients and donors after allogeneic stem cell transplantation. Each CDR3 protein gets one entry after TCRdb re-called the RT-PCR reads with MiXCR. Here the sample spans roughly 880,000 distinct CDR3 sequences, roughly 18% being singletons. This TCR was sampled from a human donor who was either an allogeneic HSCT recipient or a stem cell or donor lymphocyte infusion donor (not recorded which). It is not recorded whose cells these are; they may come from a transplant donor. The source material was blood, either unsorted or a sorted T cell fraction (not recorded which). The chain uses TRBV5-1 and TRBJ1-1; D is possibly TRBD1 (5 bases). The CDR3 nucleotides read TGCGCCAGCAGCTTGGATTTAAGGGGAACTGGCACTGAAGCTTTCTTT. Residues: CASSLDLRGTGTEAFF.